Listed here are 19 T cell receptor beta chains from one sample, sequenced in a study of blood T cell repertoires in COVID-19. Only in-frame clones appear in the TCRdb table, and some are missing; sequencing was by immunoSEQ multiplex PCR. The sample comprises approximately 350,000 clones, 80% to 90% of which are singletons, and about 6.3% rests with the top ten. Sequencing was performed on peripheral blood. The receptor set was obtained from a woman aged 50 to 60 with COVID-19, enrolled during active disease.

The rearrangement links TRBV27 to TRBJ2-1; D is possibly TRBD2 (6 bases). The CDR3 sequence is 13 residues long. Trimming stripped 3 bases from V and 8 bases from J, with 11 bases between. CDR1 and CDR2 (germline): MNHEY, SMNVEV (reference sequence). CDR3 sequence: CASSFSGVYEQFF. The CDR3 DNA reads TGTGCCAGCAGTTTTAGCGGAGTATATGAGCAGTTCTTC.

The chain links TRBV29-1 to TRBJ1-1; D not certain. V dropped 5 bases and J dropped 5 bases, with 18 bases sitting between them. Germline V gene data show CDR1 as SQVTM and CDR2 as ANQGSEA. The CDR3 has 14 residues. In nucleotides, the CDR3 is TGCAGCGTTCCCCGCGGAAGTTCGGGGACTGAAGCTTTCTTT. Translated, it gives CSVPRGSSGTEAFF. The variable domain in full, completed from reference TRBV29-1 and TRBJ1-1, reads SAVISQKPSRDICQRGTSLTIQCQVDSQVTMMFWYRQQPGQSLTLIATANQGSEATYESGFVIDKFPISRPNLTFSTLTVSNMSPEDSSIYLCSVPRGSSGTEAFFGQGTRLTVV.

This sequence joins TRBV3-1 (or the pseudogene TRBV3-2) and TRBJ2-7; TRBD2 matches at 7 bases. The germline V gene has CDR1 LGHDT and CDR2 YNNKEL (reference sequence). CDR3 length: 17 residues. V shed 0 bases, J shed 0 bases, and the junction held 8 bases outside the gene matches. The CDR3 region has the DNA TGTGCCAGCAGCCAAGATGGCGGGAGCGGCAGCTCCTACGAGCAGTACTTC. Encoded protein: CASSQDGGSGSSYEQYF.

The rearrangement links TRBV6-1 to TRBJ1-6; D gene uncertain. Germline V CDR1 and CDR2: MNHNS, SASEGT. With 1 base removed from V and 0 bases from J, the gap between germline ends came to 7 bases. The CDR3 length is 16 residues. This CDR3 reads CASSEGESSYNSPLHF. CDR3 coding DNA: TGTGCCAGCAGTGAAGGGGAGAGCTCCTATAATTCACCCCTCCACTTT.

The rearrangement uses TRBV29-1 and TRBJ1-1; no firm D call. The length of the CDR3 is 13 residues. The germline V gene has CDR1 SQVTM and CDR2 ANQGSEA. V was clipped by 2 bases and J by 10 bases, with 17 bases between them. The CDR3 reads CSVEPDRTGRAFF. Here the CDR3 DNA reads TGCAGCGTTGAACCCGATCGTACTGGGAGAGCTTTCTTT.

The chain recombines TRBV4-3 with TRBJ2-3, with 7 bases matching TRBD2. The CDR3 runs 18 residues. V shed 2 bases, J shed 2 bases, and the junction held 13 bases outside the gene matches. Germline V gene lookup returns CDR1 LGHNA and CDR2 YSLEER. CDR3 sequence (DNA): TGCGCCAGCAGCCAAAGGCTAGCGGTAGAGGGCCCCACAGATACGCAGTATTTT. Translated, it gives CASSQRLAVEGPTDTQYF.

The chain links TRBV18 to TRBJ2-2; D is unclear. The CDR3 has 12 amino acids. CDR1 and CDR2 (germline): KGHSH, LQKENI. The V end was cut by 6 bases, the J end by 6 bases, with 8 bases between. The CDR3 loop is CASSPNAGELFF. CDR3 in DNA: TGTGCCAGCTCCCCTAACGCCGGGGAGCTGTTTTTT.

J is TRBJ1-2 and V is TRBV6-5; D gene uncertain. Trimming shortened V by 2 bases and J by 4 bases, and 8 bases separated the two germline ends. This CDR3 has 13 amino acids. CDR1 and CDR2 (germline): MNHEY, SVGAGI. DNA of the CDR3: TGTGCCAGCAGTTACGAGGGCCTCTATGGCTACACCTTC. Its translation: CASSYEGLYGYTF.

V and J are TRBV6-4 and TRBJ1-2; TRBD1 matches at 9 bases. With V trimmed by 3 bases and J by 3 bases, 2 bases remained unmatched. The germline V gene has CDR1 MRHNA and CDR2 SNTAGT. The CDR3 contains 14 residues. CDR3 sequence (DNA): TGTGCCAGCAGTGAAACAGGGGGCTACTATGGCTACACCTTC. This translates into CASSETGGYYGYTF.

The V and J genes are TRBV12-5 and TRBJ1-5, with 11 nucleotides matching TRBD1. The trim removed 0 bases at V and 3 bases at J, leaving 10 bases unmatched. CDR1 LGHNT and CDR2 FRNRAP come from the germline V gene. The CDR3 is 19 residues long. CDR3 in DNA: TGTGCTAGTGGTTTGGTTTTCGGACAGGGGGCTTGGTTCAATCAGCCCCAGCATTTT. It encodes CASGLVFGQGAWFNQPQHF. The variable domain in full, with the rest retrieved from reference TRBV12-5 and TRBJ1-5, is DARVTQTPRHKVTEMGQEVTMRCQPILGHNTVFWYRQTMMQGLELLAYFRNRAPLDDSGMPKDRFSAEMPDATLATLKIQPSEPRDSAVYFCASGLVFGQGAWFNQPQHFGDGTRLSIL.

The chain couples TRBV4-3 to TRBJ2-1; D is ambiguous. In germline, CDR1 is LGHNA, CDR2 YSLEER. This CDR3 has 15 residues. V lost 1 base and J lost 0, with 7 bases in between. CDR3 in amino acids: CASSQAGYSYNEQFF. Here the CDR3 DNA reads TGCGCCAGCAGCCAAGCAGGATACTCCTACAATGAGCAGTTCTTC.

This clone was seen a single time. This chain links TRBV5-1 with TRBJ2-7; 10 bases are a match to TRBD2. Germline V CDR1 and CDR2: SGHRS, YFSETQ. CDR3 length: 14 residues. Trimming took 5 bases from V and 6 from J; bases not matched to a gene: 8. CDR3 DNA: TGCGCCAGCAGTAAGACTAGCGGGTCACGCGAGCAGTACTTC. This encodes CASSKTSGSREQYF.

The chain recombines TRBV30 with TRBJ1-5; 12 positions match TRBD1. In germline, CDR1 is GTSNPN, CDR2 SVGIG (reference sequence). With V trimmed by 3 bases and J by 7 bases, 4 bases remained unmatched. The CDR3 runs to 14 residues. The CDR3 reads CAWSGTGGSQPQHF. CDR3 in DNA: TGTGCCTGGAGCGGGACAGGGGGCAGCCAGCCCCAGCATTTT.

The V call is TRBV7-2, the J call TRBJ2-7, with 11 bases fitting TRBD1. Trimming cost V 5 bases and J 3 bases; bases outside gene matches: 9. In germline, CDR1 is SGHTA, CDR2 FQGNSA. The CDR3 contains 16 residues. CDR3 DNA: TGTGCCAGCAGCGCACCCGGGACAGGGGGAAGCTACGAGCAGTACTTC. It translates to CASSAPGTGGSYEQYF.

The chain joins TRBV5-1 to TRBJ2-2; 10 nucleotides line up with TRBD2. The CDR3 extends over 17 amino acids. V was pared by 1 base and J by 4 bases, with 7 bases of the junction left unmatched. The germline CDR1 and CDR2 sequences are SGHRS and YFSETQ. CDR3: CASSLFGLAGATGELFF. The DNA for the CDR3 is TGCGCCAGCAGCTTGTTTGGGCTAGCGGGAGCCACCGGGGAGCTGTTTTTT.

This clone was found a few times. This chain joins TRBV6-5 and TRBJ1-5, with D maybe TRBD1 (5 bases). V was trimmed by 8 bases and J by 3 bases, leaving 11 bases between them. The length of the CDR3 is 13 residues. The germline V gene has CDR1 MNHEY and CDR2 SVGAGI. The CDR3: CASADRYNQPQHF. The CDR3 nucleotides read TGTGCCAGCGCAGACAGATACAATCAGCCCCAGCATTTT.

A few counts support this clone. The chain links TRBV7-9 to TRBJ1-1; D unresolved. Germline values: CDR1 SEHNR, CDR2 FQNEAQ (reference sequence). The CDR3 is 12 residues long. V was cut by 1 base and J by 6 bases, with 6 bases left in between. The CDR3 sequence: CASSLGRAEAFF. CDR3 in DNA: TGTGCCAGCAGCTTAGGTCGAGCTGAAGCTTTCTTT.

In DNA form, the CDR3 reads TGTGCCAGTAGTATAGGGGGGGATCGGACTGAAGCTTTCTTT. Its translation: CASSIGGDRTEAFF. This chain connects TRBV19 to TRBJ1-1, with D perhaps TRBD1 (5 bases). This CDR3 has 14 amino acids. CDR1 is LNHDA, CDR2 SQIVND, per germline (reference sequence). V lost 1 base and J lost 5, with 11 bases in between.

This chain links TRBV19 with TRBJ1-2, with D uncertain. This CDR3 contains 14 residues. Trimming removed 7 bases from V and 6 bases from J, with 18 bases in between. Germline V gives CDR1 LNHDA, CDR2 SQIVND (reference sequence). As DNA, the CDR3 is TGTGCCAGTACCCCCCTCGAGGCGACCGATGGCTACACCTTC. Its translation: CASTPLEATDGYTF. Filled out from reference TRBV19 and TRBJ1-2, the complete variable domain reads DGGITQSPKYLFRKEGQNVTLSCEQNLNHDAMYWYRQDPGQGLRLIYYSQIVNDFQKGDIAEGYSVSREKKESFPLTVTSAQKNPTAFYLCASTPLEATDGYTFGSGTRLTVV.